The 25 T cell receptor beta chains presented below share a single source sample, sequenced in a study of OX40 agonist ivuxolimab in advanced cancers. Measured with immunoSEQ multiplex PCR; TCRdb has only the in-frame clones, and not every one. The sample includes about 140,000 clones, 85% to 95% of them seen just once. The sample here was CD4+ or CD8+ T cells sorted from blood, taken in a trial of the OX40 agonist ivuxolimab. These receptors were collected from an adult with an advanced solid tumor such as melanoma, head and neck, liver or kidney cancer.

In DNA, the CDR3 is TGTGCCAGCAGTGGCGCACAGATTGTTAATTCACCCCTCCACTTT. Its protein product is CASSGAQIVNSPLHF. The chain couples TRBV7-9 to TRBJ1-6; D unresolved. The CDR3 length is 15 residues. CDR1 is SEHNR, CDR2 FQNEAQ, per germline (reference sequence). The ends were cut back, 6 bases at V and 6 bases at J, with 15 bases in the middle.

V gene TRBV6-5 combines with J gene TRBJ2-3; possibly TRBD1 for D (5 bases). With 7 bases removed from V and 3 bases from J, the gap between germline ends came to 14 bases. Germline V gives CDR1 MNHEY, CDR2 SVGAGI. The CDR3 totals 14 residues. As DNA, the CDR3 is TGTGCCAGCAATCAATGGGGCGCGACAGATACGCAGTATTTT. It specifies CASNQWGATDTQYF.

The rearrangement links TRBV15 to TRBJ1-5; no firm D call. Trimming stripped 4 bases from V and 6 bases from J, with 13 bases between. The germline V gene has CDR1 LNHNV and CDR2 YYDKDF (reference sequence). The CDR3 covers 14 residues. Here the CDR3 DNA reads TGTGCCACCAGCACGATGGAAATCCGTCAGCCCCAGCATTTT. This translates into CATSTMEIRQPQHF.

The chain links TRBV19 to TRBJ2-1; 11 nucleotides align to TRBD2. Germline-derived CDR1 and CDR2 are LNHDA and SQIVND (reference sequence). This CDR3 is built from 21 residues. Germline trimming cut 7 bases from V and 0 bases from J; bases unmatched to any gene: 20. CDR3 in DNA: TGTGCCAGTACCGGACAGGGGAGTCCTAGCGGGGGGTCCTACTCCTACAATGAGCAGTTCTTC. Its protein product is CASTGQGSPSGGSYSYNEQFF.

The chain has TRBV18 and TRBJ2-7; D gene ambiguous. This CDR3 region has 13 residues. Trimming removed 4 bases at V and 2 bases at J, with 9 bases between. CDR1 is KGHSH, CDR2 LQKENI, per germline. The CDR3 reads CASSLNTPYEQYF. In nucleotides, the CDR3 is TGTGCCAGCTCACTGAACACTCCCTACGAGCAGTACTTC.

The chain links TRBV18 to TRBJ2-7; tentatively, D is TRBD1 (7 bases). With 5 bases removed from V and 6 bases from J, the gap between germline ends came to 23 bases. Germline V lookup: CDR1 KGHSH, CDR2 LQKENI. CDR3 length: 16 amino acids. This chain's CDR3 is CASSSYAGAGGGEQYF. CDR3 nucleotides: TGTGCCAGCTCATCCTATGCCGGGGCAGGGGGAGGCGAGCAGTACTTC.

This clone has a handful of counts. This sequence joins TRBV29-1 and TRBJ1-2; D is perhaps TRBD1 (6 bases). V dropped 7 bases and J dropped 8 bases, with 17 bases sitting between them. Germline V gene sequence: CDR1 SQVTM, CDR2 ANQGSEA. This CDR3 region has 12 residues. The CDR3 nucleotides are TGCAGCGGGGGCGAGACAGGCCAAGGCTACACCTTC. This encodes CSGGETGQGYTF.

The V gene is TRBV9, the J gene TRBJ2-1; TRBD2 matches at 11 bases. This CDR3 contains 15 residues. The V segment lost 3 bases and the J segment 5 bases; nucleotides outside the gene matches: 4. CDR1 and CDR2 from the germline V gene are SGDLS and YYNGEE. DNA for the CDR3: TGTGCCAGCAGCGCAACTAGCGGGAGTAACAATGAGCAGTTCTTC. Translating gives CASSATSGSNNEQFF. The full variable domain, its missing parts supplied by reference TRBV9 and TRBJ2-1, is DSGVTQTPKHLITATGQRVTLRCSPRSGDLSVYWYQQSLDQGLQFLIQYYNGEERAKGNILERFSAQQFPDLHSELNLSSLELGDSALYFCASSATSGSNNEQFFGPGTRLTVL.

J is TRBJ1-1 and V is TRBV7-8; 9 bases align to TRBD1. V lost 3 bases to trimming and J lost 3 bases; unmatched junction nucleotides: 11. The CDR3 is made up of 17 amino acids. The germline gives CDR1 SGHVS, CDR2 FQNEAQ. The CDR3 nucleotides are TGTGCCAGCAGCTTCTTTCCGGGACAGGGTAGGGACACTGAAGCTTTCTTT. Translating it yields CASSFFPGQGRDTEAFF.

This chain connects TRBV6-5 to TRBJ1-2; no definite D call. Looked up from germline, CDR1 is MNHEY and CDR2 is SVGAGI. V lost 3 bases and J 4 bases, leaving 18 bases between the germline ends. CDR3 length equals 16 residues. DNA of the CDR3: TGTGCCAGCAGTTATGGTCCCAGGCCTGTTATCTATGGCTACACCTTC. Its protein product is CASSYGPRPVIYGYTF.

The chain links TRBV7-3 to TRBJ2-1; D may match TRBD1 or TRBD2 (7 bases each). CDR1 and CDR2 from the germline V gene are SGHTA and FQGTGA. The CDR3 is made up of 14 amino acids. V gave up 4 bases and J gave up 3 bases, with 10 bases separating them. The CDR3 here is CASSSGGVYNEQFF. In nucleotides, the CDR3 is TGTGCCAGCAGCTCAGGGGGGGTCTACAATGAGCAGTTCTTC.

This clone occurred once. CDR3 in amino acids: CSASRREAQYF. The DNA for the CDR3 is TGCAGTGCTAGTCGCCGGGAGGCTCAGTACTTC. J is TRBJ2-7 and V is TRBV20-1, with TRBD2 matching 7 bases. V lost 3 bases, J lost 10 bases, and 6 bases stayed unmatched. The germline V gene has CDR1 DFQATT and CDR2 SNEGSKA (reference sequence). CDR3 length: 11 residues.

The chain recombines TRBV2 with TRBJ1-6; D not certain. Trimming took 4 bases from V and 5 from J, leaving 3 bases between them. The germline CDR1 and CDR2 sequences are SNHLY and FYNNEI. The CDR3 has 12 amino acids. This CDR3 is CASSADNSPLHF. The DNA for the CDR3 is TGTGCCAGCAGTGCCGATAATTCACCCCTCCACTTT.

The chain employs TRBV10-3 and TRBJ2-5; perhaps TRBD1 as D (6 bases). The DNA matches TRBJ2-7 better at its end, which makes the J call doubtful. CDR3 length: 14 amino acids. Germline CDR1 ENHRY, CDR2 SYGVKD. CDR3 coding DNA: TGTGCCACTCTGCCGACAGGAAGCTCCTACGAGCAGTACTTC. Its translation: CATLPTGSSYEQYF.

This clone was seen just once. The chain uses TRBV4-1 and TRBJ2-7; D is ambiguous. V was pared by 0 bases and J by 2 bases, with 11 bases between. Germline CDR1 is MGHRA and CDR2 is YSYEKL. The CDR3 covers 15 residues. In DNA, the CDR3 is TGCGCCAGCAGCCAAGATCTCGGCCGACCCTACGAGCAGTACTTC. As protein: CASSQDLGRPYEQYF.

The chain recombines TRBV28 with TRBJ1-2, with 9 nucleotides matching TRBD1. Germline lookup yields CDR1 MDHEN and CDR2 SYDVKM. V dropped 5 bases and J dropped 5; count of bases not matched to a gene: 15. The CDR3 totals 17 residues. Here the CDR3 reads CASSHRRRDRVGYGYTF. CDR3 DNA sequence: TGTGCCAGCAGTCACCGCCGAAGGGACAGGGTAGGGTATGGCTACACCTTC.

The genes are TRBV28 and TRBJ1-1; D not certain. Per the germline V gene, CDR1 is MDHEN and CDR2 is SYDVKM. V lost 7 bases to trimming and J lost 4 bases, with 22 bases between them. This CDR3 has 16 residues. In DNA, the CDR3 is TGTGCCAGCACCATTTTTGCGCGGGGAGGAGGCACTGAAGCTTTCTTT. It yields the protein CASTIFARGGGTEAFF.

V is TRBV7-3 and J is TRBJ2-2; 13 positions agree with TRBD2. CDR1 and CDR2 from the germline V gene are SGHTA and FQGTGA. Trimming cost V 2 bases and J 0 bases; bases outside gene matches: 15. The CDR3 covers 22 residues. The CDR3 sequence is CASSLAAGLGLAGYPNTGELFF. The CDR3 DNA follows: TGTGCCAGCAGCTTAGCGGCCGGCTTGGGACTAGCGGGATACCCGAACACCGGGGAGCTGTTTTTT.

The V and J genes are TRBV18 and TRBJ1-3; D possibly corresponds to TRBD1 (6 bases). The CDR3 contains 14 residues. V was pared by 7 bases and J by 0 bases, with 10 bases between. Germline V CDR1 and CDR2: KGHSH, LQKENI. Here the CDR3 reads CASFQGFSGNTIYF. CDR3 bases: TGTGCCAGCTTCCAGGGGTTCTCTGGAAACACCATATATTTT. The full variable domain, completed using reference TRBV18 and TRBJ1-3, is NAGVMQNPRHLVRRRGQEARLRCSPMKGHSHVYWYRQLPEEGLKFMVYLQKENIIDESGMPKERFSAEFPKEGPSILRIQQVVRGDSAAYFCASFQGFSGNTIYFGEGSWLTVV.

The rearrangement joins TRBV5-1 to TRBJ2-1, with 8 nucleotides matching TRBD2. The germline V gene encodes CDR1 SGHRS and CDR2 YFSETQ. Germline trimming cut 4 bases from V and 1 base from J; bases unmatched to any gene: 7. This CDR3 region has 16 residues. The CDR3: CASSRAQRESYNEQFF. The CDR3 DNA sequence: TGCGCCAGCAGCCGGGCTCAGCGGGAGTCCTACAATGAGCAGTTCTTC. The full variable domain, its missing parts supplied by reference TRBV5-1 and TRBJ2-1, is KAGVTQTPRYLIKTRGQQVTLSCSPISGHRSVSWYQQTPGQGLQFLFEYFSETQRNKGNFPGRFSGRQFSNSRSEMNVSTLELGDSALYLCASSRAQRESYNEQFFGPGTRLTVL.

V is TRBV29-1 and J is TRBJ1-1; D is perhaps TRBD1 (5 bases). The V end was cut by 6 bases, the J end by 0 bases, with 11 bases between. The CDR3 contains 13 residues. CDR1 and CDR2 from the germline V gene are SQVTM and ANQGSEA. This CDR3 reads CSVVGGLNTEAFF. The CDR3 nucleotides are TGCAGCGTGGTGGGGGGGTTGAACACTGAAGCTTTCTTT.

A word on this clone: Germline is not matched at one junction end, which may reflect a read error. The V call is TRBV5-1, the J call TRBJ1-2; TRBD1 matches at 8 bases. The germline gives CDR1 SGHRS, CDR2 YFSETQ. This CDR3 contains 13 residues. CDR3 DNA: TGCGCCGGCAGCTCGACAGGGGTTTATGGCTACACCTTC. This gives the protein CAGSSTGVYGYTF.

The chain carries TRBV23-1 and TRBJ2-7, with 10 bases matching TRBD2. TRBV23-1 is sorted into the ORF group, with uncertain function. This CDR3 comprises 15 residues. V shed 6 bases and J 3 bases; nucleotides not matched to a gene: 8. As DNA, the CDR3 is TGCGCCAGCAGCCTTCTAGCGGGAGATGACTACGAGCAGTACTTC. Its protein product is CASSLLAGDDYEQYF.

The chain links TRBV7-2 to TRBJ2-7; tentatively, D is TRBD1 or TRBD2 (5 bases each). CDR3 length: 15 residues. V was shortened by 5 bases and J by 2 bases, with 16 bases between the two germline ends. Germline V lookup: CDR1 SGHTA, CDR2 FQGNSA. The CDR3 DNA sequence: TGTGCCAGCAGCCCCGGGCATGGGGGAGCCTACGAGCAGTACTTC. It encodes CASSPGHGGAYEQYF.

In nucleotides, the CDR3 is TGTGCCAGCAGTCCCAGACAGGGTTGGACTGAAGCTTTCTTT. This codes for CASSPRQGWTEAFF. The chain uses TRBV6-5 and TRBJ1-1, with 7 bases fitting TRBD1. The J segment lost 5 bases and the V segment lost 5 bases, leaving 8 bases of the junction unmatched. CDR3 size: 14 residues. CDR1 is MNHEY and CDR2 is SVGAGI in the germline V gene.